This T cell receptor (beta chain) was recorded in a study of T cell responses to AZD1222 COVID-19 vaccine. General study points: The reported proportion of spike-specific TCRs targeting unmutated variant regions was nearly half. Vaccine-associated CD4 TCRs ranged over spike, dominating at 160-218 and 743-854. Seropositive AZD1222 recipients at baseline numbered only 5 or 6.

As to this clone: Its antigen remains unidentified.

V lost 8 bases and J 5 bases, leaving 15 bases between the germline ends. Per germline, CDR1 MNHEY and CDR2 SMNVEV (reference sequence). This CDR3 comprises 13 residues. The assay was immunoSEQ multiplex PCR, and TCRdb's table has in-frame clones only and misses some. The sample lists about 110,000 clones, 75% to 95% occurring once. This TCR derives from an adult who received the AZD1222 COVID-19 vaccine. The input for sequencing was peripheral blood, taken 28 days after the second AZD1222 dose. This rearrangement joins TRBV27 to TRBJ2-5; possibly TRBD1 for D (6 bases). CDR3 amino acids: CASGAQGTETQYF. The CDR3 DNA reads as TGTGCCAGCGGGGCTCAGGGGACGGAGACCCAGTACTTC.